A selection of T cell receptor beta chains follows, all from one sample in a study of blood T cell repertoires in COVID-19. This table comes from immunoSEQ multiplex PCR, and its TCRdb copy is limited to in-frame clones, with some not included. The sample has about 230,000 clones; roughly nine tenths are singletons. The specimen was PBMCs or T cells enriched from blood (not recorded which). The receptors here all came from a woman aged 50 to 60 in a cohort exposed to, infected with or recovered from COVID-19 (not recorded which). Both conserved end residues are part of each CDR3. The order of the fields is clone size, D gene, V gene, J gene, CDR3 DNA, CDR3 protein. A D gene is named only where the DNA matches it firmly. Clone size is shown for a subset of rows, as once, few, many or a class of expanded clone.

>.|TRBD2|TRBV7-8|TRBJ2-4
TGTGCCAGCAGCCTCACTAGCGACAACATTCAGTACTTC
CASSLTSDNIQYF
>.|TRBD1|TRBV7-3|TRBJ2-1
TGTGCCAGCAGCTTAGGGGACAGGCGAGGAGAGGAGCAGTTCTTC
CASSLGDRRGEEQFF
>once|.|TRBV3-1/TRBV3-2|TRBJ1-2
TGTGCCAGCAGCCAAGGGGGCGGTGGCTACACCTTC
CASSQGGGGYTF
>.|.|TRBV5-1|TRBJ2-3
TGCGCCAGCAGCTTGGTATCCCCCCCCGCGCGTTGGACAGATACGCAGTATTTT
CASSLVSPPARWTDTQYF
>.|TRBD2|TRBV15|TRBJ2-2
TGTGCCACCAGCAGAGAGGGACTAGCGAAGAACACCGGGGAGCTGTTTTTT
CATSREGLAKNTGELFF
>.|.|TRBV3-1/TRBV3-2|TRBJ2-3
TGTGCCAGCAGCCAATACGGGGGTCGGTCTAGCACAGATACGCAGTATTTT
CASSQYGGRSSTDTQYF
>once|.|TRBV5-4|TRBJ2-5
TGTGCCAGCAGCTTTCAGGGGTACCAAGAGACCCAGTACTTC
CASSFQGYQETQYF
>.|.|TRBV7-2|TRBJ1-2
TGTGCCAGCAGCTTACGGGTGACAGGCGCCGGCTATGGCTACACCTTC
CASSLRVTGAGYGYTF
>once|.|TRBV6-2/TRBV6-3|TRBJ1-5
TGTGCCAGCAGTAACACCTACAGGGTCGGCCAGCCCCAGCATTTT
CASSNTYRVGQPQHF
>.|.|TRBV7-2|TRBJ2-7
TGTGCCAGCAGCTTAGTAGCCTACGAGCAGTACTTC
CASSLVAYEQYF
>.|TRBD1|TRBV24-1|TRBJ2-1
TGTGCCACCAGTCTAGGGGGACAGGGGCTTAACAATGAGCAGTTCTTC
CATSLGGQGLNNEQFF
>.|TRBD2|TRBV5-1|TRBJ2-7
TGCGCCAGCAGCCTAGCGGGGATGACCTACGAGCAGTACTTC
CASSLAGMTYEQYF
>many|.|TRBV13|TRBJ2-2
TGTGCCAGCAGCCCCCGACAACTTGCTCTCGAAAACACCGGGGAGCTGTTTTTT
CASSPRQLALENTGELFF
>once|.|TRBV19|TRBJ1-2
TGTGCCAGTAGACCCACAGGGACGTGGAACTATGGCTACACCTTC
CASRPTGTWNYGYTF
>few|.|TRBV5-1|TRBJ2-2
TGCGCCAGCATCGCGGGGACAGTGAACACCGGGGAGCTGTTTTTT
CASIAGTVNTGELFF
>.|.|TRBV2|TRBJ1-3
TGTGCCAGCAGTGAGGAGTGGGGAAACACCATATATTTT
CASSEEWGNTIYF
>.|.|TRBV21-1|TRBJ2-5
TGTGCCAGCAGCAAAGCTAGCGGGGGGGAAAACGCGGAGACCCAGTACTTC
CASSKASGGENAETQYF
>.|.|TRBV7-7|TRBJ2-5
TGTGCTAGCAGCGGAGGGACAGATCGGACCCAGTACTTC
CASSGGTDRTQYF
>.|TRBD2|TRBV5-4|TRBJ2-3
TGTGCCAGCAGCCCCGGACTAGCGGGGGCCCCCACAGATACGCAGTATTTT
CASSPGLAGAPTDTQYF
>.|.|TRBV5-6|TRBJ1-2
TGTGCCAGCAGCCGTAGGGGTTATGGCTACACCTTC
CASSRRGYGYTF
>.|TRBD2|TRBV4-3|TRBJ2-5
TGCGCCAGCAGCCCCGGGAGTGTAGCGGGGGTCCTGGAGACCCAGTACTTC
CASSPGSVAGVLETQYF
>once|.|TRBV9|TRBJ2-3
TGTGCCAGCACCAGGGGAACTAGCACAGATACGCAGTATTTT
CASTRGTSTDTQYF
>.|.|TRBV9|TRBJ2-2
TGTGCCAGCAGCGTCCAGGGTGGGACCGGGGAGCTGTTTTTT
CASSVQGGTGELFF